This entry lists 7 T cell receptor beta chains sequenced from one sample in a study of blood T cell repertoires in COVID-19. Here immunoSEQ multiplex PCR was the method, and the copy in TCRdb shows in-frame clones only, minus some. Of around 190,000 clones detected, around 80% appear once; the ten largest clones hold about 6.5%. Sequencing was done on a sample of peripheral blood. The receptors shown here come from a man aged 65 to 85 with active or convalescent COVID-19.

This rearrangement joins TRBV3-1 (or the pseudogene TRBV3-2) to TRBJ2-2, with TRBD1 matching over 10 bases. This CDR3 spans 17 amino acids. Trimming cost V 5 bases and J 7 bases; bases outside gene matches: 13. Germline CDR1 and CDR2: LGHDT and YNNKEL (reference sequence). The chain's CDR3 is CASSGGPGQGPGGELFF. The CDR3 coding sequence is TGTGCCAGCAGCGGGGGCCCGGGACAGGGGCCAGGCGGGGAGCTGTTTTTT.

The J gene is TRBJ1-2, the V gene TRBV5-1; D is uncertain. Trimming took off 3 bases at V and 8 bases at J, with 17 bases between the two ends. This CDR3 spans 14 amino acids. In germline, CDR1 is SGHRS, CDR2 YFSETQ. CDR3 region: CASSSGPGEGGYTF. The CDR3 region has the DNA TGCGCCAGCAGCTCGGGCCCTGGCGAGGGCGGCTACACCTTC.

This chain uses TRBV27 with TRBJ2-7; D not certain. This CDR3 is built from 16 residues. The germline gives CDR1 MNHEY, CDR2 SMNVEV (reference sequence). The V and J ends lost 2 bases and 2 bases respectively, with 16 bases between them. As DNA, the CDR3 is TGTGCCAGCAGTTTAAACCCCAGGCCTAACGCCTACGAGCAGTACTTC. Translating it yields CASSLNPRPNAYEQYF.

This clone came up a few times. The chain links TRBV15 to TRBJ1-3; D remains unclear. CDR3 size: 13 residues. V was pared by 4 bases and J by 4 bases, with 8 bases between. Germline V gene sequence: CDR1 LNHNV, CDR2 YYDKDF (reference sequence). The CDR3 region is CATSTQVGNTIYF. The CDR3 nucleotides read TGTGCCACCAGCACCCAGGTCGGAAACACCATATATTTT.

V is TRBV2 and J is TRBJ2-5, with TRBD1 identical over 11 bases. The ends lost 6 bases at V and 4 bases at J; junction bases unmatched: 7. This CDR3 is 15 amino acids long. Germline CDR1 reads SNHLY; CDR2 reads FYNNEI. CDR3 in amino acids: CASSLRTGGLETQYF. In DNA form, the CDR3 reads TGTGCCAGCAGCCTACGGACAGGGGGCTTAGAGACCCAGTACTTC.

The chain combines TRBV30 with TRBJ1-6, with D unresolved. V was pared by 3 bases and J by 0 bases, with 12 bases between. The CDR3 runs to 16 residues. Per germline, CDR1 GTSNPN and CDR2 SVGIG (reference sequence). CDR3 protein: CAWSAGVSSYNSPLHF. CDR3 DNA: TGTGCCTGGAGCGCCGGGGTGAGCTCCTATAATTCACCCCTCCACTTT.

Only a few counts were recorded for this clone. V gene TRBV6-1 combines with J gene TRBJ2-5, with TRBD1 matching 9 bases. Germline-derived CDR1 and CDR2 are MNHNS and SASEGT. J was trimmed by 5 bases and V by 4 bases; bases with no gene match: 11. This CDR3 contains 16 residues. DNA for the CDR3: TGTGCCAGCAGTGTAGGAAGGGGACAGGGCTGGGAGACCCAGTACTTC. Translation gives CASSVGRGQGWETQYF.